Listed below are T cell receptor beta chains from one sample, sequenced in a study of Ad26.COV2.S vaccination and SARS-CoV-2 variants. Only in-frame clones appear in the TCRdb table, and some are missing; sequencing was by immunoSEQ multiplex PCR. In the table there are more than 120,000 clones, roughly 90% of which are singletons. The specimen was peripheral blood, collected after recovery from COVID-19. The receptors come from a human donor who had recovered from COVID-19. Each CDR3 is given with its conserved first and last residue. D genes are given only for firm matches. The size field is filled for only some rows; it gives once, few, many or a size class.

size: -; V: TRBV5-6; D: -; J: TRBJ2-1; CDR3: CASSLQWDNEQFF; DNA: TGTGCCAGCAGCTTGCAATGGGACAATGAGCAGTTCTTC
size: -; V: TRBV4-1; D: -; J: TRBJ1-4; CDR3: CASSQDLEGQMKNEKLFF; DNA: TGCGCCAGCAGCCAAGATCTAGAAGGACAGATGAAGAATGAAAAACTGTTTTTT
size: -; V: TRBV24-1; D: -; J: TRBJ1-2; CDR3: CATSDSQDRSNYGYTF; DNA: TGTGCCACCAGTGACTCTCAGGACAGATCTAACTATGGCTACACCTTC
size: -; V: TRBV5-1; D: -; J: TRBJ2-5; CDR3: CASSLWAGAVDETQYF; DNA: TGCGCCAGCAGCTTGTGGGCAGGGGCAGTGGATGAGACCCAGTACTTC
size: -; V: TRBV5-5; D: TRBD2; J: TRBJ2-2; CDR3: CASLMGGSKNTGELFF; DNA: TGTGCCAGCCTAATGGGGGGGTCCAAGAACACCGGGGAGCTGTTTTTT
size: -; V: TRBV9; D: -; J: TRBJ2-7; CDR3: CASSPSGGYRGYEQYF; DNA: TGTGCCAGCAGCCCCTCAGGGGGGTACAGGGGCTACGAGCAGTACTTC
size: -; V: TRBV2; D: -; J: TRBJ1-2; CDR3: CASSGGYDGYTF; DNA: TGTGCCAGCAGTGGAGGATACGATGGCTACACCTTC
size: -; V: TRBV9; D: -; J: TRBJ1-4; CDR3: CASSAETSGTNEKLFF; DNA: TGTGCCAGCAGCGCCGAGACCTCGGGTACTAATGAAAAACTGTTTTTT
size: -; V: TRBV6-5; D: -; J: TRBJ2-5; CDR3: CASSYSIEETQYF; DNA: TGTGCCAGCAGTTACTCGATAGAAGAGACCCAGTACTTC
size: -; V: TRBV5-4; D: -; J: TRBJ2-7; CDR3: CASSRGMAEQYF; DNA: TGTGCCAGCAGCCGGGGGATGGCCGAGCAGTACTTC
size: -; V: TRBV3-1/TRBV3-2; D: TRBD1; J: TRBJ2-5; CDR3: CASSRTRDRVIETQYF; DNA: TGTGCCAGCAGCCGAACCCGGGACAGGGTCATAGAGACCCAGTACTTC
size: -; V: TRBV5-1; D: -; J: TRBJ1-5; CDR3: CASSFISADNQPQHF; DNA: TGCGCCAGCAGCTTCATTTCGGCGGACAATCAGCCCCAGCATTTT
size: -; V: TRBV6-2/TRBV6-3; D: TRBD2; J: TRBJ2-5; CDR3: CASSSGTSSQETQYF; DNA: TGTGCCAGCAGTTCCGGGACTAGCTCCCAAGAGACCCAGTACTTC
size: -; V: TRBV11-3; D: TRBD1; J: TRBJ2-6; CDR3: CASSLRGPDYGANVLTF; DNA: TGTGCCAGCAGCTTAAGGGGGCCCGACTATGGGGCCAACGTCCTGACTTTC
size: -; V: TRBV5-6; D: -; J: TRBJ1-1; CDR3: CASSLSNRNTEAFF; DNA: TGTGCCAGCAGCTTGTCTAACAGGAACACTGAAGCTTTCTTT
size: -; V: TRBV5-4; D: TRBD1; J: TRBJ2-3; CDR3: CASSPRGFTDTQYF; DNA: TGTGCCAGCAGCCCCAGGGGGTTCACAGATACGCAGTATTTT
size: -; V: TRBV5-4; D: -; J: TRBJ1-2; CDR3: CASSSLDRNYGYTF; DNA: TGTGCCAGCAGCTCCTTAGACAGAAACTATGGCTACACCTTC
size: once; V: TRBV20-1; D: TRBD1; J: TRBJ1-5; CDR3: CSASGGDREGYQPQHF; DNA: TGCAGTGCTAGTGGGGGGGACAGGGAGGGATATCAGCCCCAGCATTTT
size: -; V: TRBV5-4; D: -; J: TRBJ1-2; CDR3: CAILTGGRSNYGYTF; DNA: TGTGCCATCCTAACGGGGGGGCGCTCTAACTATGGCTACACCTTC
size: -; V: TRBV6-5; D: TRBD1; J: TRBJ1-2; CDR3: CASTEDRAYGYTF; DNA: TGTGCCAGCACCGAGGACAGGGCCTATGGCTACACCTTC
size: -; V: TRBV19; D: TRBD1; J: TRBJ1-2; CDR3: CASRILSTGGRDGYTF; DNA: TGTGCCAGTAGAATCCTCTCCACAGGGGGCAGGGATGGCTACACCTTC
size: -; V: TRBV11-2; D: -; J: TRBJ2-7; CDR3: CASSLGGWNEQYF; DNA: TGTGCCAGCAGCTTAGGAGGGTGGAACGAGCAGTACTTC
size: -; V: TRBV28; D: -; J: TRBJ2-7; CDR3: CASSFGDGQGEHEQYF; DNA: TGTGCCAGCAGTTTCGGGGATGGGCAGGGAGAACACGAGCAGTACTTC
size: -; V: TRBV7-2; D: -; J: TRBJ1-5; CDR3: CASRDPSTPQHF; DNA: TGTGCCAGCAGAGATCCCTCAACCCCCCAGCATTTT
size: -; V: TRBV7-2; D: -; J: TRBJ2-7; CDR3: CASGNYRGGEQYF; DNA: TGTGCCAGCGGAAACTATCGGGGTGGCGAGCAGTACTTC
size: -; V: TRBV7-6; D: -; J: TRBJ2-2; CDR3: CASSYNTLGDTGELFF; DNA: TGTGCCAGCAGCTACAACACTCTGGGGGATACCGGGGAGCTGTTTTTT
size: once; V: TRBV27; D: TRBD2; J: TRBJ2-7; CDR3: CASTLLAGGIYEQYF; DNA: TGTGCCAGCACCTTACTAGCGGGGGGGATTTACGAGCAGTACTTC
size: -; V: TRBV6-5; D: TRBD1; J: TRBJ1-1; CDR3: CASRDSLNTEAFF; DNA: TGTGCCTCCCGGGACAGTCTTAACACTGAAGCTTTCTTT
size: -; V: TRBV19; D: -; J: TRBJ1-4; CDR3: CASRTGGEKLFF; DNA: TGTGCCAGTAGGACAGGTGGTGAAAAACTGTTTTTT
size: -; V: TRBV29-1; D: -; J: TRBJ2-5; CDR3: CSVDLQGKETQYF; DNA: TGCAGCGTCGATCTTCAAGGTAAAGAGACCCAGTACTTC
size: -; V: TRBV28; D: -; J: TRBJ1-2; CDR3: CASSLDQRSYGYTF; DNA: TGTGCCAGCAGTTTAGACCAGAGGTCATATGGCTACACCTTC
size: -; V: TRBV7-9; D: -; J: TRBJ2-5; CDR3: CASSGRRVQETQYF; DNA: TGTGCCAGCAGCGGACGACGGGTACAAGAGACCCAGTACTTC
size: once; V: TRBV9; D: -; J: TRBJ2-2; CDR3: CASSPIGTGELFF; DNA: TGTGCCAGCAGCCCCATTGGCACCGGGGAGCTGTTTTTT
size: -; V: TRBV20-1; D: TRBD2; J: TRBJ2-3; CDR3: CSASASGGRNTQYF; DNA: TGCAGTGCTAGTGCTAGCGGGGGGAGGAATACGCAGTATTTT
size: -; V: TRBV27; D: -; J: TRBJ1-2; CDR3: CASSPNRDGASSNYGYTF; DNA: TGTGCCAGCAGTCCAAACCGGGACGGGGCTTCTTCTAACTATGGCTACACCTTC
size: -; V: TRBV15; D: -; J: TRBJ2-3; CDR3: CATSRDGFLTDTQYF; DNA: TGTGCCACCAGCAGAGATGGCTTTTTGACAGATACGCAGTATTTT
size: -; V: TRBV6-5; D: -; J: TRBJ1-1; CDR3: CASRETGNTEAFF; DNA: TGTGCCAGCAGAGAGACAGGGAACACTGAAGCTTTCTTT
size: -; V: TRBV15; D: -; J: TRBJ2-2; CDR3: CATSRDTGTGELFF; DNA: TGTGCCACCAGCAGAGATACGGGGACCGGGGAGCTGTTTTTT
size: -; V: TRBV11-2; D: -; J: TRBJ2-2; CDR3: CASSLEGGELFF; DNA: TGTGCCAGCAGCTTAGAGGGCGGGGAGCTGTTTTTT
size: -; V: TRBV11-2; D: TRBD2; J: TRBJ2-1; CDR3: CASRRLAGRDNEQFF; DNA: TGTGCCAGCAGACGGCTAGCGGGGAGGGACAATGAGCAGTTCTTC
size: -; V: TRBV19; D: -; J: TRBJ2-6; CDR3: CASRLLQSGTGANVLTF; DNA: TGTGCCAGTAGACTGCTACAGTCAGGGACGGGGGCCAACGTCCTGACTTTC
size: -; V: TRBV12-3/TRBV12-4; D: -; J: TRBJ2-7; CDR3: CASSQNSYEQYF; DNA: TGTGCCAGCAGTCAGAACTCCTACGAGCAGTACTTC